The 20 T cell receptor beta chains presented below share a single source sample, sequenced in a study of blood T cell repertoires in COVID-19. The method was immunoSEQ multiplex PCR; TCRdb's version includes in-frame clones alone and lacks a portion of them. The sample shows approximately 330,000 clones, roughly 87% of them seen only once. Material: peripheral blood. The receptors stem from a man aged 25 to 40 with COVID-19, enrolled during active disease.

This clone occurred a few times. The chain employs TRBV28 and TRBJ1-3; TRBD1 matches 9 bases. V trimming: 8 bases; J trimming: 7 bases; junction bases outside the gene matches: 3. Germline V gives CDR1 MDHEN, CDR2 SYDVKM. The CDR3 is made up of 12 amino acids. The CDR3 loop reads CASGTGRNTIYF. The CDR3 DNA reads TGTGCCAGCGGGACAGGGAGGAACACCATATATTTT. The full variable domain, its missing parts supplied by reference TRBV28 and TRBJ1-3, is DVKVTQSSRYLVKRTGEKVFLECVQDMDHENMFWYRQDPGLGLRLIYFSYDVKMKEKGDIPEGYSVSREKKERFSLILESASTNQTSMYLCASGTGRNTIYFGEGSWLTVV.

This clone is a singleton in its sample. This rearrangement joins TRBV9 to TRBJ2-6; D unresolved. V dropped 0 bases and J dropped 0 bases, with 4 bases sitting between them. CDR1 SGDLS and CDR2 YYNGEE come from the germline V gene. This CDR3 contains 15 residues. For the CDR3, the DNA is TGTGCCAGCAGCGTAGCATCCTCTGGGGCCAACGTCCTGACTTTC. This translates into CASSVASSGANVLTF.

The chain employs TRBV15 and TRBJ2-2; D remains ambiguous. Germline values: CDR1 LNHNV, CDR2 YYDKDF (reference sequence). Trimming shortened V by 0 bases and J by 8 bases, and 7 bases separated the two germline ends. This CDR3 contains 13 residues. The CDR3 is CATSRDTGGELFF. The CDR3 region has the DNA TGTGCCACCAGCAGAGACACCGGGGGGGAGCTGTTTTTT.

The chain employs TRBV25-1 and TRBJ2-2; 7 bases line up with TRBD2. The CDR3 sequence is 17 residues long. CDR1 and CDR2 (germline): MGHDK, SYGVNS. V shed 5 bases, J shed 0 bases, and the junction held 9 bases outside the gene matches. CDR3 in DNA: TGTGCCAGCAGTCGATCGGTGGGGGGGACGAACACCGGGGAGCTGTTTTTT. Protein: CASSRSVGGTNTGELFF. Based on the CDR3 plus reference TRBV25-1 and TRBJ2-2, the full variable domain is EADIYQTPRYLVIGTGKKITLECSQTMGHDKMYWYQQDPGMELHLIHYSYGVNSTEKGDLSSESTVSRIRTEHFPLTLESARPSHTSQYLCASSRSVGGTNTGELFFGEGSRLTVL.

The chain links TRBV7-3 to TRBJ2-6; TRBD2 agrees at 10 bases. After removal of 1 base from V and 0 bases from J, the junction contained 6 bases not matched to a gene. The CDR3 contains 19 residues. In germline, CDR1 is SGHTA, CDR2 FQGTGA. The CDR3 DNA sequence: TGTGCCAGCAGCTTAAGGGCGGTAGCGGGAGGCTCTGGGGCCAACGTCCTGACTTTC. Encoded protein: CASSLRAVAGGSGANVLTF.

CDR3 region: CAIRGTVGSYNEQFF. The DNA of the CDR3 is TGTGCCATCAGGGGGACAGTCGGCTCCTACAATGAGCAGTTCTTC. The genes are TRBV10-3 and TRBJ2-1, with 7 nucleotides matching TRBD1. The CDR3 sequence is 15 residues long. V was pared by 6 bases and J by 0 bases, with 5 bases of the junction left unmatched. Germline V lookup: CDR1 ENHRY, CDR2 SYGVKD.

This chain connects TRBV28 to TRBJ1-1; 7 nucleotides align to TRBD1. Germline V lookup: CDR1 MDHEN, CDR2 SYDVKM. The CDR3 consists of 15 residues. Trimming removed 1 base from V and 9 bases from J; junction bases left unmatched: 11. As DNA, the CDR3 is TGTGCCAGCAGTTTATCGAGACAGGGTACCCCGAAAGCTTTCTTT. It codes for CASSLSRQGTPKAFF.

V and J are TRBV28 and TRBJ2-7; D possibly corresponds to TRBD2 (6 bases). The CDR3 totals 16 residues. Trimming removed 2 bases at V and 1 base at J, with 15 bases between. Per the germline V gene, CDR1 is MDHEN and CDR2 is SYDVKM. The DNA for the CDR3 is TGTGCCAGCAGTTTAGTGGGTCTAGCGCCGTCCTACGAGCAGTACTTC. This codes for CASSLVGLAPSYEQYF.

The chain employs TRBV30 and TRBJ1-2; the match to TRBD1 covers 8 bases. Germline V gene lookup returns CDR1 GTSNPN and CDR2 SVGIG (reference sequence). This CDR3 has 14 residues. The J segment lost 4 bases and the V segment lost 1 base, leaving 5 bases of the junction unmatched. The CDR3: CAWSAGGSIYGYTF. The CDR3 DNA follows: TGTGCCTGGAGTGCAGGGGGCTCGATCTATGGCTACACCTTC.

The J gene is TRBJ2-3, the V gene TRBV11-2; 9 nucleotides align to TRBD2. The junction had 3 bases not matched to a gene; V was cut back by 3 bases and J by 2 bases. CDR1 is SGHAT, CDR2 FQNNGV, per germline. The CDR3 consists of 15 residues. Here the CDR3 reads CASSFAGGFTDTQYF. In DNA, the CDR3 is TGTGCCAGCAGCTTCGCGGGGGGGTTCACAGATACGCAGTATTTT.

The rearrangement uses TRBV25-1 and TRBJ1-5; possible D gene TRBD1, 6 bases. Between the trimmed V and J ends, which lost 3 bases and 9 bases, there was a span of 15 bases. CDR1 MGHDK and CDR2 SYGVNS come from the germline V gene. CDR3 length: 14 amino acids. The CDR3 spells CASSDKGEIRPQHF. The CDR3 DNA reads TGTGCCAGCAGTGATAAGGGGGAAATCCGGCCCCAGCATTTT.

This clone appeared a few times. The chain links TRBV5-6 to TRBJ1-1; D possibly corresponds to TRBD1 (6 bases). The V gene lost 4 bases and the J gene lost 5 bases, with 18 bases spanning the gap. The CDR3 sequence is 15 residues long. Germline-derived CDR1 and CDR2 are SGHDT and YYEEEE. CDR3 coding DNA: TGTGCCAGCAGCCGGGGGGCCTGGGCAGGGACTGAAGCTTTCTTT. Its translation is CASSRGAWAGTEAFF. Combining the CDR3 with reference TRBV5-6 and TRBJ1-1 gives the whole variable domain DAGVTQSPTHLIKTRGQQVTLRCSPKSGHDTVSWYQQALGQGPQFIFQYYEEEERQRGNFPDRFSGHQFPNYSSELNVNALLLGDSALYLCASSRGAWAGTEAFFGQGTRLTVV.

The chain uses TRBV5-1 and TRBJ2-1; 8 positions agree with TRBD2. The junction had 5 bases not matched to a gene; V was cut back by 2 bases and J by 4 bases. The germline gives CDR1 SGHRS, CDR2 YFSETQ. CDR3 length: 15 amino acids. The chain's CDR3 is CASSFLTSGYNEQFF. Written as DNA, the CDR3 is TGCGCCAGCAGCTTCCTAACTAGCGGATACAATGAGCAGTTCTTC.

This chain links TRBV28 with TRBJ2-5; TRBD2 matches at 11 bases. The junction had 12 bases not matched to a gene; V was cut back by 6 bases and J by 0 bases. CDR1 is MDHEN and CDR2 is SYDVKM in the germline V gene. The CDR3 contains 18 residues. This CDR3 reads CASSLRRLAGGDQETQYF. The CDR3, as DNA: TGTGCCAGCAGCCTTCGTAGGCTAGCGGGAGGAGACCAAGAGACCCAGTACTTC.

The chain combines TRBV7-9 with TRBJ1-6; D may be TRBD1 (5 bases). V lost 1 base to trimming and J lost 10 bases, with 17 bases between them. CDR1 is SEHNR and CDR2 is FQNEAQ in the germline V gene (reference sequence). The length of the CDR3 is 16 residues. CDR3 coding DNA: TGTGCCAGCAGCTTAGAAGCGACAGCGGGTATGTCACCCCTCCACTTT. Protein: CASSLEATAGMSPLHF.

The CDR3 loop reads CASSRMQGPSTEAFF. CDR3 sequence (DNA): TGTGCCAGCAGCCGAATGCAGGGGCCGAGCACTGAAGCTTTCTTT. This rearrangement joins TRBV9 to TRBJ1-1; TRBD1 might be the D (6 bases). V lost 4 bases, J lost 4 bases, and 17 bases lay in between. The CDR3 length is 15 residues. Germline assignment: CDR1 SGDLS and CDR2 YYNGEE.

The chain combines TRBV24-1 with TRBJ2-1, with a weak D call TRBD1 (6 bases). The CDR3 spans 16 residues. The V end lost 2 bases, the J end lost 6 bases, and 16 bases lay between the germline ends. CDR1 and CDR2 (germline): KGHDR, SFDVKD. The CDR3 sequence is CATSDSGRGTRNEQFF. CDR3 DNA: TGTGCCACCAGTGATTCAGGAAGGGGGACCCGCAATGAGCAGTTCTTC.

This clone was found once. This rearrangement joins TRBV10-3 to TRBJ2-5, with 10 positions matching TRBD1. The CDR3 runs 19 residues. Trimming cost V 0 bases and J 1 base; bases outside gene matches: 11. Per germline, CDR1 ENHRY and CDR2 SYGVKD. The CDR3 DNA sequence: TGTGCCATCAGTGAGTCGGTAGTTGTTAGGACAGGGGGCCAAGAGACCCAGTACTTC. Amino acid sequence: CAISESVVVRTGGQETQYF.

V gene TRBV28 combines with J gene TRBJ2-5; 7 bases fit TRBD1. In germline, CDR1 is MDHEN, CDR2 SYDVKM. The J segment lost 3 bases and the V segment lost 6 bases, leaving 7 bases of the junction unmatched. The CDR3 loop spans 14 amino acids. The CDR3 loop is CASSPGTAKETQYF. CDR3 nucleotides: TGTGCCAGCAGCCCCGGGACAGCGAAAGAGACCCAGTACTTC.

The J gene is TRBJ2-5, the V gene TRBV6-2 or TRBV6-3; D uncertain. The CDR3 totals 15 residues. Germline CDR1 MNHEY, CDR2 SVGEGT. Trimming shortened V by 2 bases and J by 0 bases, and 10 bases separated the two germline ends. The CDR3, as DNA: TGTGCCAGCAGTTACGTTAGCTCTAACCAAGAGACCCAGTACTTC. Amino acid sequence: CASSYVSSNQETQYF.